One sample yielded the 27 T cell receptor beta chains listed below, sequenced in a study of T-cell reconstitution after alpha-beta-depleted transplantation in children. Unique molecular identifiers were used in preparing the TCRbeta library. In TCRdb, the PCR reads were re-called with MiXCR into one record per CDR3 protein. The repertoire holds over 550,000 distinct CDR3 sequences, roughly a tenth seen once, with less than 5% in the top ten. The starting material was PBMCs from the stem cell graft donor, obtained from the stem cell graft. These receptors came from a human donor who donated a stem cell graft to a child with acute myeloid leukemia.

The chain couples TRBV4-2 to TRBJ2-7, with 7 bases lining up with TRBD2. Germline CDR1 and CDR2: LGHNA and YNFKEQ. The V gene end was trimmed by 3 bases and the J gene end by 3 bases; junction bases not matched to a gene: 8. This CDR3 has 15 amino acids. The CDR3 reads CASSQFRDYVYEQYF. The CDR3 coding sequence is TGTGCCAGCAGCCAGTTCCGGGACTACGTCTACGAGCAGTACTTC.

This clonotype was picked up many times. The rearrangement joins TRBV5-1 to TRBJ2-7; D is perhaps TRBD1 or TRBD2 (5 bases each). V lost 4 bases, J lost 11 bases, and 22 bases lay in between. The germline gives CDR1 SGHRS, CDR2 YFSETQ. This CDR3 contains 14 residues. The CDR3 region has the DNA TGCGCCAGCAGCGTGCAGGGAGTGGAATCTAACGAGTACTTC. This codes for CASSVQGVESNEYF.

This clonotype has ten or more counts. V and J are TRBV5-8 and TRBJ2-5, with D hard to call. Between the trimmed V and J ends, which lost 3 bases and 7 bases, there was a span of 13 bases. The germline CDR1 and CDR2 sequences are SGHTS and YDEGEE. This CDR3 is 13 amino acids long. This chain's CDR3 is CASSSLTWGTQYF. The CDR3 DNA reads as TGTGCCAGCAGCTCGCTTACCTGGGGGACCCAGTACTTC.

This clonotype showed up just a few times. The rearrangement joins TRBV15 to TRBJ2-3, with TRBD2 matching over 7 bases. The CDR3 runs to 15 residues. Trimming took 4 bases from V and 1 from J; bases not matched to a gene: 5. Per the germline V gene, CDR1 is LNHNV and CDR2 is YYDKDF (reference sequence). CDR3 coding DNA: TGTGCCACCAGCAAACTCCGGGAGGGCACAGATACGCAGTATTTT. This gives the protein CATSKLREGTDTQYF. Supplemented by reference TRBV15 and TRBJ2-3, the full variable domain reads DAMVIQNPRYQVTQFGKPVTLSCSQTLNHNVMYWYQQKSSQAPKLLFHYYDKDFNNEADTPDNFQSRRPNTSFCFLDIRSPGLGDTAMYLCATSKLREGTDTQYFGPGTRLTVL.

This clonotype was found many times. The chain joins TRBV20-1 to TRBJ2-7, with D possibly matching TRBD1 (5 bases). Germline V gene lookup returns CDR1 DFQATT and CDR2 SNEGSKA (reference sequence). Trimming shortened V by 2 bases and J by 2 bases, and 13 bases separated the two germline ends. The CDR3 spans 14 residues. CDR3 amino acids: CSARPIRTTYEQYF. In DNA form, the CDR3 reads TGCAGTGCTAGACCAATCAGGACAACCTACGAGCAGTACTTC.

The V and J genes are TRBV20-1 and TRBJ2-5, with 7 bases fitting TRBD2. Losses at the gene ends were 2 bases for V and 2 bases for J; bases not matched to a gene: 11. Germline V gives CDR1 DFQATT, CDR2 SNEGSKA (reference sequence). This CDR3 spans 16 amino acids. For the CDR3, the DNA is TGCAGTGCTAGACCCCCCGGGAGGTCCTATCAAGAGACCCAGTACTTC. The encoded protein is CSARPPGRSYQETQYF.

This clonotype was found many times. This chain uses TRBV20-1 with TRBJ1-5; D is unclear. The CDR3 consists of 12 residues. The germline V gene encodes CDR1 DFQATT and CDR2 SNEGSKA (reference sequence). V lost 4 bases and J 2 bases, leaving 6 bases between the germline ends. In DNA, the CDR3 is TGCAGTGCTACTAGGGGCAATCAGCCCCAGCATTTT. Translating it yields CSATRGNQPQHF.

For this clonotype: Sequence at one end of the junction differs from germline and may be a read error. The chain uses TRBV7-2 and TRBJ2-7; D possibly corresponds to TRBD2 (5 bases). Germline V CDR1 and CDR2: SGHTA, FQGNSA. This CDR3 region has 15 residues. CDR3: CASSLAVESSYEQYF. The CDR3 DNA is TGTGCCAGCAGCCTAGCCGTGGAGAGCTCCTACGAGCAGTACTTC.

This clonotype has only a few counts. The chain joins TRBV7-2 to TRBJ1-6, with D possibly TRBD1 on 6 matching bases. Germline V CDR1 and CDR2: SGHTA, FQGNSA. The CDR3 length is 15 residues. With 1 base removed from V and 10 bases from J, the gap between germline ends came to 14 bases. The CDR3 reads CASSLEGGNGSPLHF. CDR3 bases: TGTGCCAGCAGCTTAGAGGGGGGGAATGGCTCACCCCTCCACTTT.

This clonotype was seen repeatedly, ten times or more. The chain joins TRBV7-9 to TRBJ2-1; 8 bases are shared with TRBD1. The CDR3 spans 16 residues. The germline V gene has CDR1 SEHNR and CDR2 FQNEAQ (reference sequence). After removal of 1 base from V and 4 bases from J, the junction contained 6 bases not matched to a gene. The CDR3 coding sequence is TGTGCCAGCAGCTTAGTTGGACAGGGCCCTTACAATGAGCAGTTCTTC. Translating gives CASSLVGQGPYNEQFF.

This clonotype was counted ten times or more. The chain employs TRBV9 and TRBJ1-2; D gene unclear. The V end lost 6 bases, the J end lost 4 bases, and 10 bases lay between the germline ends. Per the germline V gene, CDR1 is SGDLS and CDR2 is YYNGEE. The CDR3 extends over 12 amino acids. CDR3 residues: CASKDQSYGYTF. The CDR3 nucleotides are TGTGCCAGCAAGGATCAGTCCTATGGCTACACCTTC. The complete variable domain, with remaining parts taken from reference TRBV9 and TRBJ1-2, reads DSGVTQTPKHLITATGQRVTLRCSPRSGDLSVYWYQQSLDQGLQFLIQYYNGEERAKGNILERFSAQQFPDLHSELNLSSLELGDSALYFCASKDQSYGYTFGSGTRLTVV.

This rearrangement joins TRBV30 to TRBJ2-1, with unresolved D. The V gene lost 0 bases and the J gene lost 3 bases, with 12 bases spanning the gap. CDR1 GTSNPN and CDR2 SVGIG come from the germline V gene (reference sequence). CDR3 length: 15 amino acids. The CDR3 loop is CAWSVSVRIYNEQFF. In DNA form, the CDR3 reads TGTGCCTGGAGTGTCAGTGTGAGGATCTACAATGAGCAGTTCTTC.

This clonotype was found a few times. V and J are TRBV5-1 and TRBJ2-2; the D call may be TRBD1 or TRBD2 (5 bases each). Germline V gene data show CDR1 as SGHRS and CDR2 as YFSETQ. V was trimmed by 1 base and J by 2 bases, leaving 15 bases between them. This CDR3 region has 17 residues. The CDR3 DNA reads TGCGCCAGCAGCTTGCAGGGACGACAGACCAACACCGGGGAGCTGTTTTTT. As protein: CASSLQGRQTNTGELFF.

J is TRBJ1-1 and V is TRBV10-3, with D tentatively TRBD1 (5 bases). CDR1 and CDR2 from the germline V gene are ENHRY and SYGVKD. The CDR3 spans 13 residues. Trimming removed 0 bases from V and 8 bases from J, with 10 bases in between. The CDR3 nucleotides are TGTGCCATCAGTGAGTCGGCTACAGGCGAAGCTTTCTTT. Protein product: CAISESATGEAFF.

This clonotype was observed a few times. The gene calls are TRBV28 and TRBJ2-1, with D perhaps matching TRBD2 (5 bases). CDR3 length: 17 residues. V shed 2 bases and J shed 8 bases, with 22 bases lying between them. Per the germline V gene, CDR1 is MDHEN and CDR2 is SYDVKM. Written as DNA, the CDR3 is TGTGCCAGCAGTTTACTAGGGAGCGGCCCCTGGGTCCATGAGCAGTTCTTC. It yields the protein CASSLLGSGPWVHEQFF. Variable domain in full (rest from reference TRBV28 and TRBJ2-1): DVKVTQSSRYLVKRTGEKVFLECVQDMDHENMFWYRQDPGLGLRLIYFSYDVKMKEKGDIPEGYSVSREKKERFSLILESASTNQTSMYLCASSLLGSGPWVHEQFFGPGTRLTVL.

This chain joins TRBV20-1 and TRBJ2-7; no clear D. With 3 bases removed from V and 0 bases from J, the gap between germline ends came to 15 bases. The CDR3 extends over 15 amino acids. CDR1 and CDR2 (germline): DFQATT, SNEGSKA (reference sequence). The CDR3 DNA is TGCAGTGCTAGGCCAGATCCGGGTCACTCCTACGAGCAGTACTTC. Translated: CSARPDPGHSYEQYF.

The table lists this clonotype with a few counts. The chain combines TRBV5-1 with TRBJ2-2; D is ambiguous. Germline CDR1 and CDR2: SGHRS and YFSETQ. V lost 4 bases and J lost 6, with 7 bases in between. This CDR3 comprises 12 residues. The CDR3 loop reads CASSKAAGELFF. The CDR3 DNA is TGCGCCAGCAGCAAGGCAGCCGGGGAGCTGTTTTTT.

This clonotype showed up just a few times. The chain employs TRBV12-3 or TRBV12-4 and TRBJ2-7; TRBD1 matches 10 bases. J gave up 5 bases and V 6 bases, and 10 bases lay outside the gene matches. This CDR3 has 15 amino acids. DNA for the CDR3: TGTGCCAGCAGCTTCTCCGCCGGGACAGGGGACGAGCAGTACTTC. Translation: CASSFSAGTGDEQYF.

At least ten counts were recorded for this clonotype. The CDR3 reads CASSLERGSITKNIQYF. In nucleotides, the CDR3 is TGTGCCAGCAGTCTCGAACGTGGGAGTATAACCAAAAACATTCAGTACTTC. The J gene is TRBJ2-4, the V gene TRBV6-2 or TRBV6-3; a weak D match, TRBD2 (5 bases). V lost 5 bases and J 2 bases, leaving 19 bases between the germline ends. The CDR3 has 17 amino acids. Per the germline V gene, CDR1 is MNHEY and CDR2 is SVGEGT.

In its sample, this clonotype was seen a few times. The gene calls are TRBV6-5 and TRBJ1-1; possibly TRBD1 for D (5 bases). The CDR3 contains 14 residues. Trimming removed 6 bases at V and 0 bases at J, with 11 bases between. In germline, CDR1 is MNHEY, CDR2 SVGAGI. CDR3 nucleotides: TGTGCCAGCAGGCGACAGAACATGAACACTGAAGCTTTCTTT. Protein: CASRRQNMNTEAFF.

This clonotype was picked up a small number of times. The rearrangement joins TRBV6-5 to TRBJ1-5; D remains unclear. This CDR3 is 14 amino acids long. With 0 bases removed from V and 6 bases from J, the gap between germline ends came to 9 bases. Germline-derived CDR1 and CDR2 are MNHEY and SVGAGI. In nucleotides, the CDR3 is TGTGCCAGCAGTTACTCCGAGGGAATTCAGCCCCAGCATTTT. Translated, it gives CASSYSEGIQPQHF.

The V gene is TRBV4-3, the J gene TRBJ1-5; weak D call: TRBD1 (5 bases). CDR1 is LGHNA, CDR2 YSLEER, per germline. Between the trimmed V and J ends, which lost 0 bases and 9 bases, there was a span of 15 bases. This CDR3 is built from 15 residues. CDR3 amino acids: CASSQDRALGLPQHF. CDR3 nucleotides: TGCGCCAGCAGCCAAGATCGGGCATTGGGGCTGCCCCAGCATTTT.

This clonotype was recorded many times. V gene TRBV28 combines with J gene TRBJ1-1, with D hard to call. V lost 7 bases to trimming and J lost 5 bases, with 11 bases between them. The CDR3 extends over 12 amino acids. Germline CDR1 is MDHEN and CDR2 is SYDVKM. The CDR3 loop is CASMRRLTEAFF. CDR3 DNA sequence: TGTGCCAGCATGCGGCGGCTTACTGAAGCTTTCTTT.

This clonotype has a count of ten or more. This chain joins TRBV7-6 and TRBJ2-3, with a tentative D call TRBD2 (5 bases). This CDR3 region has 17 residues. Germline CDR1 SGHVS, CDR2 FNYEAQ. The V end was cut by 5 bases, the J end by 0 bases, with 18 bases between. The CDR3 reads CASSRQTTSTSTDTQYF. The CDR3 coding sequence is TGTGCCAGCAGCCGCCAGACTACTTCAACTAGCACAGATACGCAGTATTTT.

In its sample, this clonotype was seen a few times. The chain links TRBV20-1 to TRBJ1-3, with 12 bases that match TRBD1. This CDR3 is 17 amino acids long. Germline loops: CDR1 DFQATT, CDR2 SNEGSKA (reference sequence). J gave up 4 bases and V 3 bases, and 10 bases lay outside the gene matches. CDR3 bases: TGCAGTGCTAGGGGGACAGGGGGCGCGACAGGAGGAAACACCATATATTTT. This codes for CSARGTGGATGGNTIYF.

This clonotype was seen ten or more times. This CDR3 reads CAIRGDALGTEAFF. DNA of the CDR3: TGTGCCATCAGAGGGGACGCTTTAGGTACTGAAGCTTTCTTT. V is TRBV10-3 and J is TRBJ1-1; weak D call: TRBD1 (5 bases). The germline V gene encodes CDR1 ENHRY and CDR2 SYGVKD. The V end lost 6 bases, the J end lost 5 bases, and 16 bases lay between the germline ends. CDR3 size: 14 residues.

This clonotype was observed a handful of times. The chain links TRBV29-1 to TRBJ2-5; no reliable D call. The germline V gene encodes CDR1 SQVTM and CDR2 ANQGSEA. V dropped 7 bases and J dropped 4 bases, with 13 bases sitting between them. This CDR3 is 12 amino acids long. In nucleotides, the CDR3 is TGCAGCGCCGCCCGGAGTGGAGAGACCCAGTACTTC. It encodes CSAARSGETQYF.